Given below is one T cell receptor beta chain in context. This clone appeared a single time. It has no known antigen specificity. Per-base quality was not reported, and no clone a single base away is much larger than it. The library was produced with the immunoSEQ multiplex PCR assay. The multiplex PCR relied on a mix of 60 forward primers for TCR Vbeta segments and 13 reverse primers for TCR Jbeta segments. The CDR3 region of rearranged TCR beta genes was amplified from genomic DNA by a multiplex PCR assay. On the Illumina HiSeq System, the amplified TCR beta libraries were sequenced as 87-base-pair reads. The authors processed their data as follows. A later analysis counted about 80 million unique TCR beta chains across the 550 to 800 repertoires, and approximately 11 million of these chains were shared by at least two donors. A nearest-neighbor algorithm error-corrected the raw reads and collapsed the reads into unique sequences, merging closely related sequences to remove PCR and sequencing errors. CDR3 sequences were aligned to IMGT reference sequences to assign V, D and J gene segments. For a sequence to be retained, at least a six-nucleotide match to both a V gene segment and a J gene segment was required. Rearrangements were called productive when the CDR3 lacked stop codons and stayed in frame with V and J; all others were non-productive. Following IMGT convention, CDR3 was defined as the stretch from the second conserved V-encoded cysteine to the conserved J-encoded phenylalanine. The earlier analysis of 500 to 750 of the donors excluded any sequence lacking an unambiguous match to a single V gene segment. An earlier analysis of 450 to 650 of the donors called V segments functional above 56.7% productive rearrangements and segregating when the between-donor standard deviation exceeded 5%. A statistical classification framework was built for diagnosing cytomegalovirus status from the catalog of TCR beta chain sequences. A later analysis assigned V and J genes by comparing TCR nucleotide sequences with IMGT/GENE-DB human TR gene sequences. Using the TCRdist pipeline, a later analysis assigned CDR3 sequences along with most-parsimonious VDJ recombination scenarios. In a later analysis, every TCR beta chain was defined by the combination of its CDR3 amino acid sequence and its V-gene family, and reads without a unique V-gene family were dropped. A later analysis removed 550 to 650 highly shared, low-generation-probability nucleotide sequences to deal with suspected cross-contamination and a sequencing artifact. In a later analysis, a clonal expansion index for each public chain was calculated from normalized within-repertoire ranks of inferred template counts. A later analysis computed generation probabilities with a VDJ recombination model fitted to out-of-frame rearrangements, and checked the results against IGoR. In a later analysis, TCR-TCR, TCR-HLA and TCR-CMV co-occurrence was scored with hypergeometric tests, and a repertoire-size bias correction was applied to TCR pairs. In a later analysis, false discovery rates were estimated by permuting HLA or CMV assignments 20 times. In a later analysis, co-occurring TCRs were grouped with DBSCAN, and TCRdist sequence similarity was added when clustering was performed within HLA-allele-positive subsets. Co-occurrence clustering excluded repertoires with fewer than 30,000 or more than 120,000 public chains, plus five with anomalous nucleotide sharing. TCRdb's version of the immuneACCESS table is confined to in-frame rearrangements and falls short of the full clone set. An unresolved V gene accounts for under half of the shortfall where checked; the remainder is of unknown origin. The V and J calls and clone size come from that table; D and trimming were worked out from the DNA. The sample table records more than 90,000 clones; just under 70% of these occur just once. The ten largest account for roughly 9% of the sample.

The data belong to a study of cytomegalovirus exposure and HLA in healthy donors (dated by TCRdb to 2016 to 2017). About the investigation overall: An earlier analysis of some 600 of the donors reported under 300 Gb of sequence data and around 120 million unique TCR beta sequences obtained from about 179 million T cells. To decide whether each TCR beta V gene segment behaved as functional or pseudogenic, an earlier analysis of fewer than 750 of the donors relied on high-throughput TCR beta sequencing. The study aimed to test whether cataloging public T cell receptors could reveal signatures of past pathogen exposure. To predict cytomegalovirus infection status, the study combined high-throughput TCR immunosequencing, statistical association of individual TCRs with disease status, and machine learning. HLA typing covered class I and class II loci at four-digit resolution. The study profiled the T cell repertoires of about 720 subjects by immunosequencing and related them to cytomegalovirus serostatus. Roughly 300 gigabases of sequencing data and around 85 million unique TCR sequences made up an early release that covered approximately 700 HLA-typed donors. A later analysis re-analyzed previously published TCR beta repertoires from about 600 donors and added high-resolution HLA genotyping to study TCR occurrence patterns. In addition to the first cohort of several hundred subjects, a separate validation cohort of 100 to 150 different subjects was used. Genome-wide SNP genotypes for about 65% of the roughly 670 donors were used in a later genetic analysis, which treated that subset as a discovery cohort. Typing coverage varied by locus: roughly 629-630 donors for A, B, C, DRB1 and DQB1; approximately 500 for DQA1; some 610 for DPA1; approximately 450 for DPB1. Of the roughly 430 genotyped donors, about 84% fell in the genetic ancestry cluster associated with self-reported Caucasian donors. Among some 410 genotyped donors of the cohort, an average of approximately 200,000 unique TCR beta nucleotide sequences was sequenced per donor, of which 15% to 20% were non-productive. Several DR-DQ haplotypes were handled as single units for association and clustering because linkage in the cohort was strong. Rather than drawing on any new phenotypic data, the later analysis identified candidate immune exposures from TCR beta sequences and the way those sequences occurred across donors. All discovery cohort repertoires had been generated on a single sequencing platform. Donor age, sex, ethnicity and CMV serostatus were compiled alongside the repertoire data. General findings and caveats noted by the study authors: Roughly 15 rarely observed V segments, including chromosome 9 orphons, were excluded from the earlier analysis of several hundred of the donors because counts were too low. Most TCR sequences were seen in very few donors, while some public TCRs were found in many individuals. Correlated functional status among segregating V segments might reflect linkage disequilibrium, but an unknown experimental factor could not be ruled out. In a later analysis, most CMV-associated TCR beta chains were found to appear HLA-restricted, with HLA associations seemingly driven largely by CMV exposure. The study gave a list of some 150 TCR beta chains associated with cytomegalovirus. In a later analysis, some 18,000 TCR beta sequences were associated with specific HLA alleles at a false discovery rate of 0.05. Roughly uniform sequencing depth across donors was assumed in presence/absence analyses, although this assumption may not hold. A further reported finding was that TCR beta sequences accurately predicted the HLA-A and HLA-B alleles for most subjects in the first cohort. When HLA alleles, especially DR and DQ, strongly co-occurred, TCR associations were difficult to assign to individual alleles. An earlier analysis of approximately 500 of the donors showed that most TCR beta V segments appeared in productive rearrangements either about 90% or about 30% of the time, which broadly matched IMGT annotations. In a later analysis, the rate of TCR association differed among HLA loci, with DRB1 alleles having the most associated TCRs and HLA-C alleles having the fewest. A few of the identified cytomegalovirus-associated TCR beta chains were confirmed in vitro to be specific for cytomegalovirus antigens. The classifier was reported to diagnose cytomegalovirus status with high specificity and sensitivity in both the original and validation cohorts. Several of the top co-occurrence clusters appeared to be linked to parvovirus B19, influenza, CMV and Epstein-Barr virus, according to a later analysis. The authors suggested that the approach could potentially be extended to other disease states and immunological phenotypes. A group of highly shared sequence variants was considered likely to be a technical artifact of the sequencing pipeline. HLA typing was unavailable for some donors at each locus, so association tests used only the typed subset. This cohort had only TCR beta chains sequenced, and the lack of alpha or paired-chain data limited which features could be detected. Immune exposure information for the cohort was limited to CMV serostatus. V-gene and J-gene trimming of TCR beta chains was associated with a missense DCLRE1C variant in a later genetic analysis, and the association was replicated in an independent cohort. Because the 87-base-pair reads could not distinguish some IMGT-functional V segments, including TRBV6-2 and TRBV6-3, those segments were excluded. In a later genetic analysis, fewer N-insertions in productive TCRs were reported among donors in an Asian-associated ancestry cluster than the 666-donor mean. Compared with equally common non-associated chains, HLA-associated TCR beta chains in a later analysis were more clonally expanded and had lower generation probabilities.

Per the germline V gene, MDHEN is the CDR1 and SYDVKM is the CDR2. Trimmed from V: 2 bases; trimmed from J: 2 bases; junction bases lacking a gene match: 12. The CDR3 starts with the cysteine, ends with the phenylalanine, and has 19 residues. The only DNA kept is the CDR3, 57 bases in frame from the first base. The cohort consisted of approximately 670 healthy bone marrow donors. At the time of sampling, all cohort members were nominally healthy, though unrecorded immune exposures were likely present. The donor was CMV seropositive and was included in the group of 250 to 300 seropositive cohort members. A peripheral blood sample was provided by each donor, and peripheral blood mononuclear cells were used for TCR beta sequencing. Genomic DNA was extracted from the blood cell samples with the Qiagen DNeasy Blood Extraction Kit.

This receptor was obtained from a man aged 25-40 years in good health and CMV-seropositive. The sequencing input was PBMCs. The V gene is TRBV28 and the J gene is TRBJ2-7; 13 bases in between match TRBD2. The encoded CDR3 is CASSLGGLRTSGGTYEQYF. The sequence in DNA is TGTGCCAGCAGTTTAGGCGGACTTAGGACTAGCGGGGGAACCTACGAGCAGTACTTC.